The present entry profiles one TCR beta chain with its context. These data belong to a study of blood T cell repertoires in COVID-19. Assay used: immunoSEQ multiplex PCR; TCRdb lists only in-frame clones, some missing. Found here are over 200,000 clones, around 90% of them singletons; the top ten hold about 9.3%. The receptor's source is a man in his late teens or twenties with acute COVID-19. The material sequenced was PBMCs or T cells enriched from blood (not recorded which).

The CDR3 is CASSLGRVGYNSPLHF. In DNA form, the CDR3 reads TGTGCCAGCAGCCTGGGGAGGGTGGGGTATAATTCACCCCTCCACTTT. This rearrangement joins TRBV9 to TRBJ1-6; no firm D call. CDR1 and CDR2 from the germline V gene are SGDLS and YYNGEE. The CDR3 contains 16 residues. Between the trimmed V and J ends, which lost 4 bases and 4 bases, there was a span of 15 bases.